This T cell receptor (beta chain) was recovered during a study of blood T cell repertoires in COVID-19. Study as a whole: Samples taken during acute and convalescent COVID-19 were collected in the United States, Italy and Spain. From T cells, B-cell-depleted T cells, or PBMCs came the material, which was cDNA or gDNA.

CDR1 and CDR2 from the germline V gene are SGHNT and YYREEE (reference sequence). Unmatched junction bases numbered 6, after V lost 4 bases and J lost 6 bases. The CDR3 is made up of 13 amino acids. In this sample, this clone turned up a few times. How the authors handled the data: Estimation of nucleated cell counts relied on the amplification of reference gene primers. Sequenced by immunoSEQ multiplex PCR; TCRdb stores in-frame clones only, minus some. That table furnishes V, J and clone size, whereas the DNA furnished D and trimming. The table shows 100,000 or so clones, with approximately 80% occurring only once.

The gene calls are TRBV5-4 and TRBJ2-7; 8 nucleotides line up with TRBD1. The source material was peripheral blood. The clonotype comes from a woman in her seventies with active or convalescent COVID-19. CDR3 residues: CASSPGQGREQYF. The CDR3 region has the DNA TGTGCCAGCAGCCCAGGACAGGGTCGCGAGCAGTACTTC.